These 26 T cell receptor beta chains were all obtained from the same sample, sequenced in a study of blood T cells in healthy people across ages (dated by TCRdb to about 2015). Libraries were prepared through 5' RACE. Sequencing was performed on an Illumina HiSeq 2500. A second PCR of roughly 6 to 11 cycles was performed with a sample-barcoded 5' primer and a J-beta primer mix. The public reads were reanalyzed by TCRdb: fastp trimming at Q25, MiXCR alignment, in-frame beta chains only. Rows are unified per CDR3 protein, each entry keeping the most common DNA and genes. This sample holds roughly 730,000 distinct CDR3 sequences; approximately 53% were observed only once. Roughly 24% of the sample rests with the top ten. The sequencing input was blood. The origin of the receptors is a middle-aged man in good health.

V gene TRBV12-3 or TRBV12-4 combines with J gene TRBJ2-5, with D possibly being TRBD1 (5 bases). This CDR3 has 16 residues. The V gene lost 6 bases and the J gene lost 11 bases, with 28 bases spanning the gap. CDR3 sequence: CASSPVLFGADNEQYF. In DNA, the CDR3 is TGTGCCAGCAGCCCCGTTCTCTTTGGGGCAGACAATGAGCAGTACTTC.

The J gene is TRBJ2-1, the V gene TRBV25-1, with D possibly TRBD1 on 5 matching bases. The V gene's germline CDR1 is MGHDK and CDR2 SYGVNS. CDR3 length equals 19 residues. V lost 2 bases, J lost 0 bases, and 20 bases lay in between. CDR3 region: CASSEPPRRGRVSYNEQFF. The CDR3 bases are TGTGCCAGCAGTGAACCGCCAAGAAGGGGAAGAGTCTCCTACAATGAGCAGTTCTTC.

This chain links TRBV12-3 or TRBV12-4 with TRBJ1-2, with D unresolved. The length of the CDR3 is 11 residues. The V and J ends lost 6 bases and 8 bases respectively, with 10 bases between them. The CDR3 DNA reads TGTGCCAGCAGCTTCTCGGAAGGCTACACCTTC. This gives the protein CASSFSEGYTF.

The chain recombines TRBV28 with TRBJ2-1; 10 bases fit TRBD2. This CDR3 spans 16 amino acids. CDR1 and CDR2 from the germline V gene are MDHEN and SYDVKM. V was clipped by 3 bases and J by 3 bases; unmatched bases: 5. The CDR3 DNA is TGTGCCAGCAGTTTGGTCGGACTAGCGGTCTACAATGAGCAGTTCTTC. Encoded protein: CASSLVGLAVYNEQFF. The variable domain in full, completed from reference TRBV28 and TRBJ2-1, reads DVKVTQSSRYLVKRTGEKVFLECVQDMDHENMFWYRQDPGLGLRLIYFSYDVKMKEKGDIPEGYSVSREKKERFSLILESASTNQTSMYLCASSLVGLAVYNEQFFGPGTRLTVL.

The CDR3 sequence is CAIGTETLDEQYF. DNA of the CDR3: TGTGCCATTGGGACCGAAACTCTGGACGAGCAGTACTTC. The J gene is TRBJ2-7, the V gene TRBV10-3, with D perhaps TRBD1 or TRBD2 (5 bases each). The CDR3 consists of 13 residues. V was trimmed by 9 bases and J by 5 bases, leaving 17 bases between them. Per germline, CDR1 ENHRY and CDR2 SYGVKD.

In the case of this clonotype: Relative to the germline gene, one junction end is altered; a read error may explain this. The CDR3 DNA reads as TGTGCCAGCAGTGACTCGGCGGAAGGAAACATTCAGTACTTC. Translating gives CASSDSAEGNIQYF. This rearrangement joins TRBV6-6 to TRBJ2-4; unclear D gene. Looked up from germline, CDR1 is MNHNY and CDR2 is SVGAGI (reference sequence). The CDR3 has 14 amino acids.

Details on this clonotype: One end of the junction varies from germline; a read error may be responsible. The V call is TRBV12-3 or TRBV12-4, the J call TRBJ2-3, with D tentatively TRBD1 or TRBD2 (6 bases each). This CDR3 comprises 14 residues. The CDR3 spells CVSSMEGGLDTQYF. CDR3 coding DNA: TGTGTCAGCAGTATGGAAGGGGGGTTAGATACGCAGTATTTT.

This clonotype came up once. J is TRBJ2-2 and V is TRBV7-2; possible D gene TRBD1, 6 bases. CDR3 length equals 14 residues. Trimming removed 5 bases at V and 5 bases at J, with 12 bases between. CDR1 and CDR2 from the germline V gene are SGHTA and FQGNSA. The CDR3 sequence: CASSVNRDTGELFF. CDR3 DNA: TGTGCCAGCAGCGTCAACAGGGATACCGGGGAGCTGTTTTTT.

The V and J genes are TRBV2 and TRBJ1-1; D ambiguous. This CDR3 comprises 13 residues. Trimming stripped 0 bases from V and 6 bases from J, with 8 bases between. CDR1 is SNHLY, CDR2 FYNNEI, per germline. The CDR3 DNA reads TGTGCCAGCAGTGAAGCGACCCGGGCTGAAGCTTTCTTT. It encodes CASSEATRAEAFF.

The rearrangement uses TRBV15 and TRBJ2-5, with 7 bases fitting TRBD1. The germline CDR1 and CDR2 sequences are LNHNV and YYDKDF (reference sequence). The CDR3 has 17 residues. V lost 3 bases, J lost 1 base, and 11 bases stayed unmatched. CDR3 residues: CATSRANPGTAQETQYF. Written as DNA, the CDR3 is TGTGCCACCAGCAGGGCAAACCCCGGGACAGCCCAAGAGACCCAGTACTTC.

In this sample, this clonotype turned up a few times. This rearrangement joins TRBV29-1 to TRBJ2-1; 7 bases match TRBD2. The CDR3 length is 15 residues. The J segment lost 0 bases and the V segment lost 3 bases, leaving 5 bases of the junction unmatched. Germline lookup yields CDR1 SQVTM and CDR2 ANQGSEA. The CDR3 DNA reads as TGCAGCGTTGACGGACTAGTAGGCTCCTACAATGAGCAGTTCTTC. It yields the protein CSVDGLVGSYNEQFF.

This clonotype was counted only a few times. The chain recombines TRBV5-1 with TRBJ2-1, with D unresolved. The germline gives CDR1 SGHRS, CDR2 YFSETQ. V gave up 10 bases and J gave up 7 bases, with 18 bases separating them. The CDR3 covers 13 residues. CDR3 sequence reads: CASKVASENEQFF. CDR3 bases: TGCGCCTCCAAGGTAGCTAGTGAGAATGAGCAGTTCTTC.

The V gene is TRBV20-1, the J gene TRBJ1-2; TRBD1 matches at 7 bases. Germline V gene sequence: CDR1 DFQATT, CDR2 SNEGSKA (reference sequence). V was clipped by 6 bases and J by 2 bases; unmatched bases: 9. The CDR3 has 14 amino acids. CDR3 amino acids: CSAAQGIANYGYTF. The DNA of the CDR3 is TGCAGTGCCGCACAGGGGATAGCGAACTATGGCTACACCTTC.

This sequence joins TRBV28 and TRBJ2-5; tentative D call: TRBD1 (6 bases). The CDR3 runs 12 residues. Looked up from germline, CDR1 is MDHEN and CDR2 is SYDVKM. The V and J ends lost 3 bases and 6 bases respectively, with 8 bases between them. CDR3 in DNA: TGTGCCAGCAGTTTCAGGGGAAAGACCCAGTACTTC. Amino acid sequence: CASSFRGKTQYF.

V gene TRBV2 combines with J gene TRBJ2-5; D may match TRBD1 or TRBD2 (5 bases each). V was trimmed by 4 bases and J by 1 base, leaving 10 bases between them. Germline CDR1 is SNHLY and CDR2 is FYNNEI. This CDR3 comprises 14 residues. As DNA, the CDR3 is TGTGCCAGCAGTGTGCAGGGAGCCCAAGAGACCCAGTACTTC. This sequence encodes CASSVQGAQETQYF.

The gene calls are TRBV27 and TRBJ2-3; D unresolved. Germline CDR1 and CDR2: MNHEY and SMNVEV (reference sequence). CDR3 size: 13 residues. The V and J ends lost 6 bases and 12 bases respectively, with 19 bases between them. The CDR3 loop is CASSHPRTLHQYF. The CDR3 coding sequence is TGTGCCAGCAGCCACCCCCGCACGCTACACCAGTATTTT.

The chain carries TRBV4-1 and TRBJ2-5; 12 bases line up with TRBD2. The J segment lost 4 bases and the V segment lost 2 bases, leaving 11 bases of the junction unmatched. CDR3 length equals 18 residues. The V gene's germline CDR1 is MGHRA and CDR2 YSYEKL. CDR3 in amino acids: CASSQPRTWTSGAETQYF. The CDR3 DNA reads TGCGCCAGCAGCCAACCCCGAACCTGGACTAGCGGGGCAGAGACCCAGTACTTC.

This rearrangement joins TRBV20-1 to TRBJ2-4; 11 bases agree with TRBD1. The DNA end favors TRBJ2-7, so the J call may be wrong. CDR3 size: 14 residues. CDR1 and CDR2 (germline): DFQATT, SNEGSKA (reference sequence). The CDR3 DNA reads as TGCAGTGCTAGCTCCGGGACAGGGGGCTACGAGCAGTACTTC. Its translation is CSASSGTGGYEQYF.

This clonotype occurred a few times. The chain uses TRBV7-8 and TRBJ2-5; D is ambiguous. Trimming cost V 5 bases and J 5 bases, with 18 bases left between them. Germline values: CDR1 SGHVS, CDR2 FQNEAQ. This CDR3 is built from 15 residues. CDR3 sequence: CASSSGPGFIETQYF. CDR3 bases: TGTGCCAGCAGCAGTGGTCCCGGATTCATCGAGACCCAGTACTTC.

This clonotype has a single count. The chain links TRBV20-1 to TRBJ1-1; D unclear. Germline CDR1 and CDR2: DFQATT and SNEGSKA (reference sequence). There are 11 residues in the CDR3. The CDR3 sequence is CKPGSNTEAFF. The CDR3 DNA reads TGCAAGCCGGGCTCGAACACTGAAGCTTTCTTT.

The chain carries TRBV29-1 and TRBJ1-2; D is ambiguous. Trimming stripped 3 bases from V and 4 bases from J, with 18 bases between. This CDR3 comprises 15 residues. CDR1 is SQVTM and CDR2 is ANQGSEA in the germline V gene. The chain's CDR3 is CSVEGDRGVGYGYTF. The DNA of the CDR3 is TGCAGCGTTGAGGGAGATCGCGGGGTTGGCTATGGCTACACCTTC.

This clonotype has more than one count but fewer than ten. The chain joins TRBV11-3 to TRBJ2-6; D ambiguous. The CDR3 contains 18 residues. Germline-derived CDR1 and CDR2 are SGHNT and YENEEA. Trimming left V 4 bases short and J 0 bases short, with 16 bases between. The CDR3 loop is CASSSSWVISSGANVLTF. Written as DNA, the CDR3 is TGTGCCAGCAGCTCATCTTGGGTGATTAGCTCTGGGGCCAACGTCCTGACTTTC.

The chain recombines TRBV6-5 with TRBJ1-2; D unresolved. From germline, CDR1 is MNHEY and CDR2 SVGAGI. V shed 2 bases and J shed 4 bases, with 11 bases lying between them. The CDR3 has 14 residues. The CDR3 sequence is CASSYEPGSYGYTF. For the CDR3, the DNA is TGTGCCAGCAGTTACGAACCGGGTTCCTATGGCTACACCTTC.

This clonotype was recorded once. V is TRBV10-3 and J is TRBJ2-3, with 8 positions matching TRBD1. Germline CDR1 and CDR2: ENHRY and SYGVKD. The V and J ends lost 6 bases and 4 bases, in that order; junction bases with no gene match: 15. CDR3 length equals 17 residues. In DNA, the CDR3 is TGTGCCATCAGCGCGACGGAAGCATCAGGGGGCGCAGATACGCAGTATTTT. Its protein product is CAISATEASGGADTQYF.

The chain has TRBV7-9 and TRBJ1-5; D is uncertain. This CDR3 has 14 amino acids. Per germline, CDR1 SEHNR and CDR2 FQNEAQ (reference sequence). Trimming took off 2 bases at V and 3 bases at J, with 8 bases between the two ends. The CDR3, as DNA: TGTGCCAGCAGCTTAAGGAGTACCAATCAGCCCCAGCATTTT. Protein: CASSLRSTNQPQHF.

The chain links TRBV11-3 to TRBJ2-3, with D perhaps TRBD2 (6 bases). Per the germline V gene, CDR1 is SGHNT and CDR2 is YENEEA. CDR3 size: 15 residues. V was shortened by 3 bases and J by 2 bases, with 12 bases between the two germline ends. The CDR3 region is CASSLLASLTDTQYF. The CDR3 DNA sequence: TGTGCCAGCAGCTTGCTAGCGAGTCTCACAGATACGCAGTATTTT.